The present T cell receptor beta chain was sequenced within a study of read filtering for tumor transcriptome and immune sequencing. Across the study: Mean patient age was roughly 61 years, range about 47 to 85; around 16 male, more than 11 female. By R-ISS, stages I, II and III held approximately 8, 17 and 7 patients.

Germline assignment: CDR1 LGHNA and CDR2 YNFKEQ. The CDR3 loop spans 15 amino acids. Trimming took 1 base from V and 1 from J, leaving 8 bases between them. From approximately 430 ng of RNA, a library with molecular barcoded alpha/delta and beta/gamma adaptors was made. TCRdb called the reads again in MiXCR, with one record for every CDR3 protein. In the table there are 100,000 to 150,000 distinct CDR3 sequences, approximately 13% of which are singletons. This clonotype has a count of ten or more. Its antigen is undetermined. Overall study findings and caveats: Sorted CD138-negative bone marrow cells were not purified T cells.

The TCR originated in a donor at least 40 years old with multiple myeloma. Specimen: a population of CD138-negative cells sorted from bone marrow. The V gene is TRBV4-2, the J gene TRBJ1-5, with D possibly TRBD1 on 5 matching bases. The CDR3 region has the DNA TGTGCCAGCAGCCAAGGCGGGGGGAGCAATCAGCCCCAGCATTTT. Protein product: CASSQGGGSNQPQHF.